Ten or more counts support the clone carrying this T cell receptor (beta chain). This entry belongs to a study of human T cells and chemical hapten exposure. The V end was cut by 6 bases, the J end by 2 bases, with 17 bases between. Per germline, CDR1 MNHEY and CDR2 SVGAGI. This CDR3 is 15 amino acids long. In TCRdb, the RACE reads were re-called with MiXCR into one record per CDR3 protein. The table includes under 110,000 distinct CDR3 sequences, approximately 12% detected once. The time point here: pre-sensitization, week 0. Treatment of the sample: therapeutic diphenylcyclopropenone sensitization with weekly scalp DPC.

The chain employs TRBV6-5 and TRBJ2-7; the D call may be TRBD1 or TRBD2 (5 bases each). This receptor was obtained from a woman in her fifties or sixties with alopecia areata. Some clones in this sample may be carry-over from other donors' samples. Sequences were derived from whole blood, sampled in connection with sensitization to the hapten diphenylcyclopropenone (DPC). The CDR3 loop reads CASRIHRGSTYEQYF. In DNA, the CDR3 is TGTGCCAGCAGGATACATCGGGGCAGTACCTACGAGCAGTACTTC.